Below, one T cell receptor beta chain is given with its context. No antigen is known for it. Base-call qualities are not available, and no considerably larger clone is one nucleotide away. Looking up the germline V gene (reference sequence) yields CDR1 MNHNY and CDR2 SVGAGI. There are 15 amino acids in the CDR3, from cysteine to phenylalanine inclusive. The CDR3 DNA has 45 bases and is translated from base 1. Ends trimmed: V by 4 bases, J by 4 bases; bases unmatched to a gene: 9. These data come from a study of blood T cell repertoires in COVID-19 (dated by TCRdb to the early 2020s). With regard to the full study: Samples covering the acute and convalescent phases of COVID-19 were provided by collaborators in the United States, Italy and Spain. The material from the prospective study consisted of cDNA or gDNA derived from T cells, B-cell-depleted T cells, or PBMCs. Subjects who had been exposed to COVID-19, were actively infected with it, or had recovered from it provided the deeply sampled blood TCRbeta repertoires that made up the dataset. The repertoires were released in a freely available public database meant as a resource for research on the immune response to SARS-CoV-2. The samples were drawn from the first 160 participants of the ongoing ImmuneRACE study and from 950 to 1,500 subjects provided by 6 global collaborators. The sample metadata nearly always contained a de-identified subject ID, COVID-19 status, age in years and sex. HLA class I and class II types, where available, came from metadata supplied by the sample provider rather than from assay-based typing.

TCRbeta CDR3 regions were amplified from genomic DNA by means of the immunoSEQ Assay, a bias-controlled multiplex PCR. The paper's processing steps were these. The number of nucleated cells in each sample was estimated by amplification of reference gene primers within the assay. To quantify the absolute abundance of each unique TCRbeta CDR3 rearrangement, sequence reads were collapsed and filtered. For each sample, productive Simpson clonality was calculated as the square root of Simpson's diversity index over productive rearrangements. Entries here come from immuneACCESS through TCRdb and include only in-frame sequences with V and J called. Some clones fail to appear in such tables; in the studies checked, an unresolved V gene covers under half of the shortfall, and the cause of the remainder is unknown. V and J calls and clone size come straight from that table; D and trimming were deduced from the DNA. The sample data list some 200,000 clones, and more than 80% of these were observed just once. The top ten hold less than 11% of the sample.

Collaborating institutions collected whole blood in K2EDTA tubes following their own protocols. For TCRbeta analysis, collaborators shipped samples in one of three forms: frozen whole blood, isolated PBMCs, or DNA extracted from either of those sample types. Results and caveats for the whole study, not just this receptor: The amount of clinical and demographic metadata varied by source and participant and was provided uncurated.

This receptor was identified in a woman of 80 years or more with acute or convalescent COVID-19. What was sequenced was peripheral blood. The receptor chain draws on TRBV6-6 and TRBJ1-2, and 7 bases in between align with TRBD1. At the DNA level, the sequence is TGTGCCAGCAGTTCCCAAGGGGGACAGATCTATGGCTACACCTTC. Translation gives CASSSQGGQIYGYTF.